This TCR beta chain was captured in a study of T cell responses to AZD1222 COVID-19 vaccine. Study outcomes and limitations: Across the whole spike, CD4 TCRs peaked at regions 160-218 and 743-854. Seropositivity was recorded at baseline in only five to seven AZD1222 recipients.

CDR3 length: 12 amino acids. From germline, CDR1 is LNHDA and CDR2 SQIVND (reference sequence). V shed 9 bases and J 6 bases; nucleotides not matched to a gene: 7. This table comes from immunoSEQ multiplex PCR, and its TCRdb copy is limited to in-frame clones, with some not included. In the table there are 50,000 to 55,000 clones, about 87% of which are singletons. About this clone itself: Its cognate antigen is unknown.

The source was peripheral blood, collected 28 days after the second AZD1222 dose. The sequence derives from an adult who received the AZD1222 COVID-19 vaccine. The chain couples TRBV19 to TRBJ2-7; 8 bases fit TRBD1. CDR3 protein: CASGTGMGEQYF. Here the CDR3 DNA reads TGTGCCAGCGGGACAGGTATGGGCGAGCAGTACTTC.